This T cell receptor (beta chain) was found in a study of blood T cell repertoires in COVID-19 (TCRdb year 2020). General notes on the study: Collaborator samples came from the United States, Italy and Spain and covered acute and convalescent phases of COVID-19. The repertoires were released in a freely available public database intended as a resource for research on the immune response to SARS-CoV-2. The sample metadata nearly always contained a de-identified subject ID, COVID-19 status, age in years and sex. The prospective study material was composed of cDNA or gDNA derived from T cells, B-cell-depleted T cells, or PBMCs. HLA class I and class II types, where available, came from metadata supplied by the sample provider rather than from assay-based typing. The samples were drawn from two sources: the first 160 participants of the ongoing ImmuneRACE study, and over 950 subjects contributed by 6 global collaborators. Subjects who had been exposed to COVID-19, were actively infected with it, or had recovered from it provided the deeply sampled blood TCRbeta repertoires that made up the dataset.

TCRbeta CDR3 regions were amplified from genomic DNA using the immunoSEQ Assay, a bias-controlled multiplex PCR. Regarding the original processing steps: The number of nucleated cells in each sample was estimated from the amplification of reference gene primers within the assay. Sequence reads were collapsed and filtered to measure the absolute abundance of every unique TCRbeta CDR3 rearrangement. For each sample, productive Simpson clonality was calculated by taking the square root of Simpson's diversity index across productive rearrangements. Sourced from immuneACCESS, this table was stored by TCRdb with only in-frame sequences that have V and J called. A share of the clones is absent; for the studies checked, an unresolved V gene accounts for under half, and the remainder has no known explanation. The DNA gave D and trimming, while V, J and clone size come from that table. Counted in this sample were about 110,000 clones; roughly 80% of them appeared once. Less than 2% of the sample comes from the top ten.

In the case of this clone: The clone's antigen remains unknown. No base quality information exists; no much larger clone differs at one position.

On the study overall, not on this receptor specifically: Clinical and demographic metadata were provided uncurated, with the amount varying by source and participant.

The collaborating institutions used their own protocols to collect whole blood in K2EDTA tubes. Collaborator samples were shipped for TCRbeta analysis as frozen whole blood, isolated PBMCs, or DNA extracted from either sample type. Here V drops 3 bases and J drops 7 bases, and the junction holds 12 bases not matched to any gene. CDR1 and CDR2 are read off the germline V gene as SGHDN and FVKESK. From its cysteine to its phenylalanine, the CDR3 spans 17 amino acids. CDR3 DNA is the only sequence kept; it has 51 bases, read in frame from the first base. The material sequenced was peripheral blood. The sequence joins TRBV14 to TRBJ2-1, and 10 bases in between align with TRBD2. The receptor was isolated from a man aged 50 to 59 with acute or convalescent COVID-19. Here is the DNA: TGTGCCAGCAGCCATGGAGCGGGGGGGCGCCGGGCTAATGAGCAGTTCTTC. Its protein reads: CASSHGAGGRRANEQFF.